This TCR beta chain was obtained from a study of T cells of healthy individuals. This clonotype was found a few times. Unmatched junction bases numbered 5, after V lost 2 bases and J lost 7 bases. The germline CDR1 and CDR2 sequences are KGHSH and LQKENI. The length of the CDR3 is 15 residues. In TCRdb, the 5' RACE reads were re-called with MiXCR into one record per CDR3 protein. The repertoire holds about 53,000 distinct CDR3 sequences, 14% to 15% seen once, with around 16% in the top ten. This rearrangement joins TRBV18 to TRBJ1-2, with 12 nucleotides matching TRBD1. This receptor was identified in a human donor in good health. The CDR3 sequence: CASSPAGQGAAGYTF. Here the CDR3 DNA reads TGTGCCAGCTCACCAGCGGGACAGGGGGCTGCTGGCTACACCTTC.